These T cell receptor beta chains were read from a single sample in a study of T cell repertoires in cytomegalovirus infection. In TCRdb, the reads were re-called with MiXCR into one record per CDR3 protein. Here the sample spans 490,000 or so distinct CDR3 sequences, approximately 10% being singletons. The source material was PBMCs. The source of these receptors is a human donor in good health (CMV status not recorded). Some clones in this sample may be carry-over from other donors' samples. Each CDR3 is given with its conserved first and last residue. The D gene is left open where the match is weak. Expanded clones are given a class, and other clones once, few, many or no size at all.

V gene,J gene,D gene,clone size,CDR3 DNA,CDR3 protein
TRBV5-1,TRBJ1-2,-,many,TGCGCCAGCAGTACTGACAGATATGGCTACACCTTC,CASSTDRYGYTF
TRBV7-2,TRBJ1-1,TRBD1,many,TGTGCCAGCAGCTCACAGGGGGGTTGGTACTCAAACACTGAAGCTTTCTTT,CASSSQGGWYSNTEAFF
TRBV7-3,TRBJ2-1,TRBD2,many,TGTGCCAGCAGCTTAACTGGCGGGAGGTGGGATGAGCAGTTCTTC,CASSLTGGRWDEQFF
TRBV7-9,TRBJ2-7,TRBD1,many,TGTGCCAGCAGCCCAGGGACAGGGCTCTCGCAGTACTTC,CASSPGTGLSQYF
TRBV6-2/TRBV6-3,TRBJ1-1,TRBD1,-,TGTGCCCGTAACAGGGGGACTGAAGCTTTCTTT,CARNRGTEAFF
TRBV28,TRBJ2-1,TRBD2,few,TGTGCCTGTCGCGAGCTAGCGGGAGGGCGGGAGCAGTTCTTC,CACRELAGGREQFF
TRBV2,TRBJ2-5,TRBD2,many,TGTGCCAGCAATAGCGGGGGGACCCAAGAGACCCAGTACTTC,CASNSGGTQETQYF
TRBV4-1,TRBJ2-1,TRBD2,many,TGCGCCAGCAGCCCCCCACTAGCGGGGAGATACAATGAGCAGTTCTTC,CASSPPLAGRYNEQFF
TRBV7-8,TRBJ1-4,-,-,TGTGCCAGCAGCTTAGGGGGGACAACTAATGAAAAACTGTTTTTT,CASSLGGTTNEKLFF
TRBV27,TRBJ2-7,-,-,TGTGCCAGCAGTTTTCGCGCGAACTCCTACGAGCAGTACTTC,CASSFRANSYEQYF
TRBV7-2,TRBJ2-2,-,many,TGTGCCAGCAGCAACCCGGGACGTAAAACCGGGGAGCTGTTTTTT,CASSNPGRKTGELFF
TRBV20-1,TRBJ1-2,-,-,TGCAGTGCCCACGAGACGGCCACAGGTTACGGCTACACCTTC,CSAHETATGYGYTF
TRBV12-3/TRBV12-4,TRBJ1-5,-,many,TGTGCCAGCAGCCAAGCAGAAGATCAGCCCCAGCATTTT,CASSQAEDQPQHF
TRBV11-3,TRBJ2-1,-,few,TGTGCCAGCAGCATCGGGACTGCCCCCTTCGATGAGCAGTTCTTC,CASSIGTAPFDEQFF
TRBV12-3/TRBV12-4,TRBJ2-1,-,many,TGTGCCAGCAGTACCACAGGGAACTACAATGAGCAGTTCTTC,CASSTTGNYNEQFF
TRBV11-2,TRBJ2-7,-,-,TGTGCCAGCAGCTACGGGGCAACAGGCCAATTCTACGAGCAGTACTTC,CASSYGATGQFYEQYF
TRBV7-2,TRBJ1-1,-,many,TGTGCCAGCAGCTTAGGACGGTCGGGCACTGAAGCTTTCTTT,CASSLGRSGTEAFF
TRBV7-9,TRBJ1-4,-,-,TGTGCCAGCAGCTTCCTACGGACGGGGGGTGAAAAACTGTTTTTT,CASSFLRTGGEKLFF
TRBV3-1,TRBJ2-4,-,few,TGTGCCAGCAGCCAAAACCTTCTAGTGGGCGTCAAAAACATTCAGTACTTC,CASSQNLLVGVKNIQYF
TRBV6-2/TRBV6-3,TRBJ2-5,-,few,TGTGCCAGCAGCTCGACAGGGACTACCCAGTACTTC,CASSSTGTTQYF
TRBV6-6,TRBJ1-4,TRBD1,many,TGTGCCAGCAGCCGCCGTCAGGGGGCGGGCGGTGAAAAACTGTTTTTT,CASSRRQGAGGEKLFF
TRBV7-2,TRBJ2-1,-,many,TGTGCCAGCAGCTTCTCCCCCTACAATGAGCAGTTCTTC,CASSFSPYNEQFF
TRBV19,TRBJ1-5,-,-,TGTGCCAGTAGTATAGGGCAGCTATATCAGCCCCAGCATTTT,CASSIGQLYQPQHF
TRBV20-1,TRBJ2-5,-,-,TGCAGTGCTAGAGACCCGGACAGCCTTCTCCAGTACTTC,CSARDPDSLLQYF
TRBV4-2,TRBJ1-1,-,-,TGTGCCAGCAGCCAGCCTCGAGGGAACACTGAAGCTTTCTTT,CASSQPRGNTEAFF
TRBV5-4,TRBJ1-5,-,many,TGTGCCAGCAGCCCGGGTCCAAGTGGCAATCAGCCCCAGCATTTT,CASSPGPSGNQPQHF
TRBV11-2,TRBJ1-3,-,-,TGTGCCAGCAGAACGTTCAGGAGCTCTGGAAACACCATATATTTT,CASRTFRSSGNTIYF
TRBV6-2/TRBV6-3,TRBJ2-1,-,-,TGTGCCAGCAGTGCCCCACAGGGCGCTGGAACCGATGAGCAGTTCTTC,CASSAPQGAGTDEQFF
TRBV12-3/TRBV12-4,TRBJ1-1,-,many,TGTGCCAGCACTTCCCACAGGGTGAGGAACACTGAAGCTTTCTTT,CASTSHRVRNTEAFF
TRBV7-9,TRBJ2-7,-,many,TGTGCCAGCAGCCCGAGTGGAGGACAGAACTCCTACGAGCAGTACTTC,CASSPSGGQNSYEQYF
TRBV7-2,TRBJ2-7,-,many,TGTGCCAGCAGCTCCTCAGCGGGCTACGAGCAGTACTTC,CASSSSAGYEQYF
TRBV28,TRBJ2-7,-,few,TGTGCCAGCAGAGCCGGGACACATTTCTACGAGCAGTACTTC,CASRAGTHFYEQYF
TRBV19,TRBJ2-3,-,-,TGTGCCAGTAGTATATGGAATGAAGATACGCAGTATTTT,CASSIWNEDTQYF
TRBV19,TRBJ1-2,-,-,TGTGCCAGTAGTAAGGCGAACCGGGTAGGGATATATGGCTACACCTTC,CASSKANRVGIYGYTF
TRBV20-1,TRBJ1-1,TRBD1,few,TGCAGTGCTAGAGCACTACAGGGGACCACTGAAGCTTTCTTT,CSARALQGTTEAFF